This T cell receptor (beta chain) comes out of a study of blood T cells in healthy people across ages. A second PCR of roughly 7 to 11 cycles used a sample-barcoded 5' primer and a J-beta primer mix. In TCRdb, the 5' RACE reads were re-called with MiXCR into one record per CDR3 protein. Of 750,000 to 950,000 distinct CDR3 sequences listed, around 29% were seen once; the top ten hold 10%. The CDR3 loop spans 18 amino acids. V shed 0 bases and J 7 bases; nucleotides not matched to a gene: 14. Per germline, CDR1 MGHRA and CDR2 YSYEKL. This clonotype was found many times. The sample was also linked to a second study, of T cells of mothers and their children. From that paper: In each mother, TCR beta CDR3 reads exceeded 10 million; in each child, they numbered approximately 3 million.

Input material: blood. The clonotype comes from a woman in her 40s in good health. The V and J genes are TRBV4-1 and TRBJ2-1; TRBD1 matches 8 bases. The CDR3 nucleotides are TGCGCCAGCAGCCAAGAGGGGTTGGACAGGGTAGGTTATAATGAGCAGTTCTTC. The encoded protein is CASSQEGLDRVGYNEQFF.